This T cell receptor (beta chain) stems from a study of cytomegalovirus exposure and HLA in healthy donors. This CDR3 comprises 14 residues. The germline V gene encodes CDR1 KGHSH and CDR2 LQKENI. Use of 60 Vbeta and 13 Jbeta primers characterized the PCR. The assay was immunoSEQ multiplex PCR, and TCRdb's table has in-frame clones only and misses some. The sample shows approximately 170,000 clones, approximately 88% of them seen only once. This sequence originates from a boy aged 2-15 years in good health and CMV-seronegative. The sample consisted of PBMCs. This sequence joins TRBV18 and TRBJ2-5; TRBD2 matches 11 bases. The closer fit of TRBJ2-7 to the DNA end suggests the J call may be wrong. In nucleotides, the CDR3 is TGTGCCAGCTCACCACAACTAGCGGGAGTCGAGCAGTACTTC. It is translated as CASSPQLAGVEQYF.